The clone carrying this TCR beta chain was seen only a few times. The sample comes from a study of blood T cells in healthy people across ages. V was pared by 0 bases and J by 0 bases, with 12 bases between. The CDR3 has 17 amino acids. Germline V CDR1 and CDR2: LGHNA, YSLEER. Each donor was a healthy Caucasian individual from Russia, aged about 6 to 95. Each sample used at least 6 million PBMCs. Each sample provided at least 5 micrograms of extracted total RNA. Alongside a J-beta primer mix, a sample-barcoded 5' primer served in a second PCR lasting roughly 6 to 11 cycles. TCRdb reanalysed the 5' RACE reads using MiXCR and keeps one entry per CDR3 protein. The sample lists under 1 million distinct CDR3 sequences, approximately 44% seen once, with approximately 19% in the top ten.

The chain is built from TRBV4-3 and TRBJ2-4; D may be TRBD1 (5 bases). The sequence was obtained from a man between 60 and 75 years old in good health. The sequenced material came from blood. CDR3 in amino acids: CASSQDPQGLAKNIQYF. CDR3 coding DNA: TGCGCCAGCAGCCAAGATCCCCAGGGATTAGCCAAAAACATTCAGTACTTC.